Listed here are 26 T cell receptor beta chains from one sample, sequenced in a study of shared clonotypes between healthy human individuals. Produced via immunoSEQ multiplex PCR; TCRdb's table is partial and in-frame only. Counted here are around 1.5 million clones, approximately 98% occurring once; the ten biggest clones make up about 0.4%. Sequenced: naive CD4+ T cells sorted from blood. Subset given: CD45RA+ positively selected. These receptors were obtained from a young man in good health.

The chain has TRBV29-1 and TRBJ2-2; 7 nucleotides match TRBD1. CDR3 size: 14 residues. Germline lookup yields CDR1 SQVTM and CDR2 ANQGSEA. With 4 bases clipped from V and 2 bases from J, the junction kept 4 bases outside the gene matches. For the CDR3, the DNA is TGCAGCGTTGGGGACAGAAAAAACACCGGGGAGCTGTTTTTT. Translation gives CSVGDRKNTGELFF.

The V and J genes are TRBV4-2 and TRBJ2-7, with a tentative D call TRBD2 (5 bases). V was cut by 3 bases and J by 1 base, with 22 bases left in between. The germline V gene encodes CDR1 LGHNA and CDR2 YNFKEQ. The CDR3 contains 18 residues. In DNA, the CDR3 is TGTGCCAGCAGCCAGGCGGGCGGGCTCGACACAAAATCCTACGAGCAGTACTTC. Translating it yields CASSQAGGLDTKSYEQYF.

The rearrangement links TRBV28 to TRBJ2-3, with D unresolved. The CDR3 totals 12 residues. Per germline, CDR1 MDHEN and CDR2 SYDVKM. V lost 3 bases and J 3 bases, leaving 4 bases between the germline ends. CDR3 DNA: TGTGCCAGCAGTTTCCAAACAGATACGCAGTATTTT. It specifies CASSFQTDTQYF.

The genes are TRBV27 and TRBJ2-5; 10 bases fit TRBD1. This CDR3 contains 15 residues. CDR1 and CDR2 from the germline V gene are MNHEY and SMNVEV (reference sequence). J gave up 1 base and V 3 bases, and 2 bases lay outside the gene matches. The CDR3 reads CASSLWTGGQETQYF. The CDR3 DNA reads TGTGCCAGCAGTTTGTGGACAGGGGGCCAAGAGACCCAGTACTTC.

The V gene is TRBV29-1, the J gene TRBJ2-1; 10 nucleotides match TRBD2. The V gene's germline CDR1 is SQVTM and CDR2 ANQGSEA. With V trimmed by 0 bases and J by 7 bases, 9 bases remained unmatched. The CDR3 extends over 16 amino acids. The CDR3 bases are TGCAGCGTTGAAGATCTTTATCTAGCGGGAGTGAATGAGCAGTTCTTC. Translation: CSVEDLYLAGVNEQFF.

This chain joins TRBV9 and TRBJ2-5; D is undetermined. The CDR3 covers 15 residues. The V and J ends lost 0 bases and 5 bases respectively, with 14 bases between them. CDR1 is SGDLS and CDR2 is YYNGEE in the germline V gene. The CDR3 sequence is CASSVGLGNLETQYF. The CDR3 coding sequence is TGTGCCAGCAGCGTAGGGTTAGGGAATTTGGAGACCCAGTACTTC.

CDR3 in amino acids: CASRRGVNEKLFF. CDR3 DNA sequence: TGTGCCAGCAGAAGGGGGGTTAATGAAAAACTGTTTTTT. The gene calls are TRBV5-4 and TRBJ1-4, with D possibly being TRBD1 (6 bases). V lost 5 bases and J lost 4, with 9 bases in between. Germline V CDR1 and CDR2: SGHNT, YYREEE (reference sequence). CDR3 size: 13 residues.

The CDR3 protein is CASSSLGGRTETQYF. The CDR3 nucleotides are TGTGCCAGCAGCTCCCTAGGCGGACGGACAGAGACCCAGTACTTC. J is TRBJ2-5 and V is TRBV5-6; D gene ambiguous. V lost 3 bases and J 4 bases, leaving 16 bases between the germline ends. The CDR3 totals 15 residues. CDR1 and CDR2 (germline): SGHDT, YYEEEE.

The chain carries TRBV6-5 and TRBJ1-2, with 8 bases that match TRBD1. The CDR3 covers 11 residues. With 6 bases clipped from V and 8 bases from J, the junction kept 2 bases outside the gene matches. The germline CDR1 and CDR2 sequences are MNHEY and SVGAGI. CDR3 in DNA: TGTGCCAGCAGCCAGGGGGCAGGCTACACCTTC. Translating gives CASSQGAGYTF.

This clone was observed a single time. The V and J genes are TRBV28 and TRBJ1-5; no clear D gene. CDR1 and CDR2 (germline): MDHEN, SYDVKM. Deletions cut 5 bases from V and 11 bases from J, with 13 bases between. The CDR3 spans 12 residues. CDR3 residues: CASSPTAPAQHF. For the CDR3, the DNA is TGTGCCAGCAGTCCCACCGCACCGGCCCAGCATTTT. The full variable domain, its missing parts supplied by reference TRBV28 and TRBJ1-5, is DVKVTQSSRYLVKRTGEKVFLECVQDMDHENMFWYRQDPGLGLRLIYFSYDVKMKEKGDIPEGYSVSREKKERFSLILESASTNQTSMYLCASSPTAPAQHFGDGTRLSIL.

In DNA, the CDR3 is TGTGCCACTAACCGGGGAAGCTCCTACAATGAGCAGTTCTTC. It specifies CATNRGSSYNEQFF. The chain recombines TRBV19 with TRBJ2-1; tentatively, D is TRBD2 (5 bases). In germline, CDR1 is LNHDA, CDR2 SQIVND (reference sequence). The V end lost 10 bases, the J end lost 0 bases, and 13 bases lay between the germline ends. The CDR3 totals 14 residues.

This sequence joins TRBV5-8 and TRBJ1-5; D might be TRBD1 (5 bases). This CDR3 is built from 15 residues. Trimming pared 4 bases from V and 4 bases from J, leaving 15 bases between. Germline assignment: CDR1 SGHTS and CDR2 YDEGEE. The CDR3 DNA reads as TGTGCCAGCAGCCTTCGCGGGGGGGGAAATCAGCCCCAGCATTTT. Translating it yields CASSLRGGGNQPQHF.

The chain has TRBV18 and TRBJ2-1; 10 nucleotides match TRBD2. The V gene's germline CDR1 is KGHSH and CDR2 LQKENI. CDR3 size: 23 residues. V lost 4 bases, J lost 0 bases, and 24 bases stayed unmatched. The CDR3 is CASSLGDGRLAGANLGSYNEQFF. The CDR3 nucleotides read TGTGCCAGCTCACTGGGGGACGGGCGACTAGCGGGCGCAAACCTAGGCTCCTACAATGAGCAGTTCTTC.

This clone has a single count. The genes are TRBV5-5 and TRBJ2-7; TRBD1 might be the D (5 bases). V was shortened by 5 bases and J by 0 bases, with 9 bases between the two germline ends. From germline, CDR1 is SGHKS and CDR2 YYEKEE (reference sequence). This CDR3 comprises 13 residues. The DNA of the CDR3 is TGTGCCAGCAGGTGGACACCCTCCTACGAGCAGTACTTC. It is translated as CASRWTPSYEQYF.

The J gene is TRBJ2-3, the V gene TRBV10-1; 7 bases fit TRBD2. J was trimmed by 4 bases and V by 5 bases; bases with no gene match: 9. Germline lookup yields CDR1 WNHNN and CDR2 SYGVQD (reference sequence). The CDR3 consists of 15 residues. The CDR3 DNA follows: TGCGCCAGCAGTTCGGGGAGCGGGACCCCAGATACGCAGTATTTT. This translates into CASSSGSGTPDTQYF.

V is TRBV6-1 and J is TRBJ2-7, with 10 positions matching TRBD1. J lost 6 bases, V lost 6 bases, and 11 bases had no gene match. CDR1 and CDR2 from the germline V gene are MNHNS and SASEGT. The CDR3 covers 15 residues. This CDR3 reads CASRPGRTGGFEQYF. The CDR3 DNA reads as TGTGCCAGCAGGCCCGGCCGGACAGGGGGGTTCGAGCAGTACTTC.

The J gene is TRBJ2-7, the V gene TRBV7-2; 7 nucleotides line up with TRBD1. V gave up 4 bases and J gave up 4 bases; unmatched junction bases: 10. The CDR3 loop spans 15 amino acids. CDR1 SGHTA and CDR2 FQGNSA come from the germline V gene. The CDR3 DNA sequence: TGTGCCAGCAGCTCTAGGACAGGTCCGAATTACGAGCAGTACTTC. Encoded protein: CASSSRTGPNYEQYF.

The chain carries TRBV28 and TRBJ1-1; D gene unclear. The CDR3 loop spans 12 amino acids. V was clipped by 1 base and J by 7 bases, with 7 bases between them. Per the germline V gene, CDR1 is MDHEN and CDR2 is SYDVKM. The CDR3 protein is CASSLLRGEAFF. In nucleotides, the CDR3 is TGTGCCAGCAGTTTATTACGTGGTGAAGCTTTCTTT.

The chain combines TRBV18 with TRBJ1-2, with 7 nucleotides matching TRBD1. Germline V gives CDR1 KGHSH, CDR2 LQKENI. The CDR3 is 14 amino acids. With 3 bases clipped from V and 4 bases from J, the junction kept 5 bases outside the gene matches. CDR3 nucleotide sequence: TGTGCCAGCTCACCCCAGACAGGGATCTATGGCTACACCTTC. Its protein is CASSPQTGIYGYTF.

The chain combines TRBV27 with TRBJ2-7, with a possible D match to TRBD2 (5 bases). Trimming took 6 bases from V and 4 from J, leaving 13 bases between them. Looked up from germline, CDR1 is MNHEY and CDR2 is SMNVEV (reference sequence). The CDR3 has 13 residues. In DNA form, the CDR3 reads TGTGCCAGCAGAGGACTTCGTTCGTACGAGCAGTACTTC. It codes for CASRGLRSYEQYF.

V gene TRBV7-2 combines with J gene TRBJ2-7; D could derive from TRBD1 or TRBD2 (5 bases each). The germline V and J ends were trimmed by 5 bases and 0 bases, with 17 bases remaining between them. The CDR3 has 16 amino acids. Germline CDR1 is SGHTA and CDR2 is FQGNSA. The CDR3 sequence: CASSLNSGTNSYEQYF. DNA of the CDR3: TGTGCCAGCAGCCTAAACTCCGGGACCAACTCCTACGAGCAGTACTTC.

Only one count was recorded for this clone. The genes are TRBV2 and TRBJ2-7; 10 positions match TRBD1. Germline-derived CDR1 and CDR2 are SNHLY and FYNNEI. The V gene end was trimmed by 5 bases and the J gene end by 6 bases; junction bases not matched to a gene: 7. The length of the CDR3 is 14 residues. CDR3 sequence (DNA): TGTGCCAGCAGTATCCGGGACAGGGGAGGCGAGCAGTACTTC. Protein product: CASSIRDRGGEQYF.

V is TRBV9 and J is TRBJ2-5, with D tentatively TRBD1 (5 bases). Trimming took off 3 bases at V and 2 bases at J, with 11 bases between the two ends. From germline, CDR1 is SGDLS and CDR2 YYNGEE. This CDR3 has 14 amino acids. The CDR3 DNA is TGTGCCAGCAGCGCTTCAGGGTGGCAAGAGACCCAGTACTTC. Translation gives CASSASGWQETQYF.

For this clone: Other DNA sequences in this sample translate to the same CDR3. In nucleotides, the CDR3 is TGTGCCAGCAGCCTAACAGGGGGCAATCAGCCCCAGCATTTT. Protein: CASSLTGGNQPQHF. The chain carries TRBV9 and TRBJ1-5; 7 bases line up with TRBD1. Germline CDR1 SGDLS, CDR2 YYNGEE. With 4 bases clipped from V and 2 bases from J, the junction kept 3 bases outside the gene matches. CDR3 length: 14 residues.

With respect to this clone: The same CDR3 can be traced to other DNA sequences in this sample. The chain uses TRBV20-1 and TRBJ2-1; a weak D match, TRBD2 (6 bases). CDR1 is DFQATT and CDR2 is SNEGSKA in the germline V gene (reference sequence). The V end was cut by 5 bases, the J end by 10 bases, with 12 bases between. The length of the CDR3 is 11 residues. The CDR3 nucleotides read TGCAGTGCTGGAGGGGTATCAGAGCAGTTCTTC. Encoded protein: CSAGGVSEQFF.

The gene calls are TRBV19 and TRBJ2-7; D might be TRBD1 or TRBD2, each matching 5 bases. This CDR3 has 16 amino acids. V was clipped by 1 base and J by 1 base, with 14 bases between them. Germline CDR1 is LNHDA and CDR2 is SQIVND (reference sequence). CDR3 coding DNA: TGTGCCAGTAGTATAGCGGGGTCCTCAGGGTCCTACGAGCAGTACTTC. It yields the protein CASSIAGSSGSYEQYF. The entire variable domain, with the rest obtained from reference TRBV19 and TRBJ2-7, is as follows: DGGITQSPKYLFRKEGQNVTLSCEQNLNHDAMYWYRQDPGQGLRLIYYSQIVNDFQKGDIAEGYSVSREKKESFPLTVTSAQKNPTAFYLCASSIAGSSGSYEQYFGPGTRLTVT.